The sample holds a few counts of the clone carrying this T cell receptor beta chain. The antigen is unknown. The data are from a study of response to subunit inactivated influenza vaccine. TCRdb recomputed calls from the RT-PCR reads with MiXCR, one row per CDR3 protein. The sample has fewer than 600,000 distinct CDR3 sequences, roughly 7.9% seen once; the top ten hold roughly 13%. Overall study findings and caveats: With each seasonal influenza vaccination, the authors suggested, few new T cells are recruited.

Trimming left V 0 bases short and J 4 bases short, with 13 bases between. Germline CDR1 and CDR2: SGHRS and YFSETQ. The CDR3 spans 15 residues. The sequence derives from a man aged 50 to 69 who received an inactivated influenza vaccine. Here the sequenced sample was PBMCs from blood, taken about 23 months after vaccination. V usage is TRBV5-1 and J usage is TRBJ2-5; D is perhaps TRBD2 (6 bases). CDR3 protein: CASSLARDSRETQYF. The CDR3, as DNA: TGCGCCAGCAGCTTGGCTAGGGACTCAAGAGAGACCCAGTACTTC.